This T cell receptor beta chain is from a study of type 1 and type 2 diabetes patients. CDR1 is WSHSY and CDR2 is SAAADI in the germline V gene. With V trimmed by 7 bases and J by 0 bases, 6 bases remained unmatched. The CDR3 covers 15 residues. Genomic DNA was the PCR template. A primer set of 30 forward and 13 reverse primers amplified the CDR3. MiXCR was run by TCRdb on the multiplex PCR reads, yielding one entry per CDR3 protein. Of more than 250,000 distinct CDR3 sequences in the sample, around 50% were seen once. The specimen sequenced was peripheral blood mononuclear cells (PBMCs). The source of this sequence is a man aged 18 to 30 with type 2 diabetes. The chain couples TRBV10-2 to TRBJ2-1; 7 bases line up with TRBD2. Here the CDR3 DNA reads TGCGCCAGCAAGTCAGGACTAGTCTCCTACAATGAGCAGTTCTTC. Translating gives CASKSGLVSYNEQFF.